What follows are 13 T cell receptor beta chains derived from one specimen sequenced in a study of T cell responses to AZD1222 COVID-19 vaccine. Only in-frame clones appear in the TCRdb table, and some are missing; sequencing was by immunoSEQ multiplex PCR. The sample contains 100,000 to 130,000 clones, around 84% of which appear only once. Source: peripheral blood, taken on day 0 of AZD1222 vaccination. The receptors shown here come from an adult in good health.

The table lists this clone with a few counts. The V gene is TRBV10-3, the J gene TRBJ1-1, with D perhaps TRBD1 (6 bases). CDR3 length: 14 residues. V lost 6 bases and J lost 1, with 12 bases in between. Germline V CDR1 and CDR2: ENHRY, SYGVKD. The CDR3 nucleotides are TGTGCCATCAGCGTAGAGGGGGGGAACACTGAAGCTTTCTTT. It codes for CAISVEGGNTEAFF.

V is TRBV27 and J is TRBJ1-5; 9 nucleotides align to TRBD1. In germline, CDR1 is MNHEY, CDR2 SMNVEV (reference sequence). This CDR3 region has 14 residues. The trim removed 5 bases at V and 5 bases at J, leaving 4 bases unmatched. The CDR3 DNA is TGTGCCAGCAGTCCGACAGGGGGGTATCAGCCCCAGCATTTT. This codes for CASSPTGGYQPQHF.

V and J are TRBV6-2 or TRBV6-3 and TRBJ2-1, with 8 bases that match TRBD2. The J segment lost 3 bases and the V segment lost 6 bases, leaving 13 bases of the junction unmatched. Germline CDR1 MNHEY, CDR2 SVGEGT. The CDR3 runs to 17 residues. This CDR3 is CASSPWGRGDRYNEQFF. DNA for the CDR3: TGTGCCAGCAGCCCGTGGGGGCGGGGGGACCGCTACAATGAGCAGTTCTTC.

The V gene is TRBV16, the J gene TRBJ2-1; D not resolved. Per the germline V gene, CDR1 is KGHSY and CDR2 is FQNENV. The CDR3 spans 16 residues. V shed 0 bases and J shed 2 bases, with 11 bases lying between them. The CDR3 spells CASSQSVLVPYNEQFF. The CDR3, as DNA: TGTGCCAGCAGCCAATCGGTCCTAGTTCCCTACAATGAGCAGTTCTTC.

J is TRBJ2-1 and V is TRBV7-8; 8 bases agree with TRBD1. CDR3 length equals 14 residues. The J segment lost 3 bases and the V segment lost 5 bases, leaving 3 bases of the junction unmatched. Per germline, CDR1 SGHVS and CDR2 FQNEAQ. CDR3 residues: CASSPGTGYNEQFF. DNA of the CDR3: TGTGCCAGCAGCCCCGGGACAGGCTACAATGAGCAGTTCTTC.

This sequence joins TRBV28 and TRBJ1-1; D not resolved. Trimming removed 6 bases from V and 8 bases from J, with 25 bases in between. The CDR3 length is 16 residues. Germline-derived CDR1 and CDR2 are MDHEN and SYDVKM. The CDR3 region is CASSPPFAVASQEAFF. In DNA, the CDR3 is TGTGCCAGCAGCCCGCCCTTCGCAGTTGCCTCTCAAGAAGCTTTCTTT.

The rearrangement links TRBV6-5 to TRBJ1-4; 8 nucleotides line up with TRBD1. Germline V lookup: CDR1 MNHEY, CDR2 SVGAGI. J lost 7 bases, V lost 7 bases, and 11 bases had no gene match. CDR3 size: 15 residues. The DNA for the CDR3 is TGTGCCAGCACCCCTGGGGCGGACAGGGCTGAAAAACTGTTTTTT. Its protein product is CASTPGADRAEKLFF.

This clone showed up just once. V and J are TRBV7-3 and TRBJ2-1; 8 bases line up with TRBD1. This CDR3 spans 13 amino acids. V shed 4 bases and J 8 bases; nucleotides not matched to a gene: 4. CDR1 and CDR2 from the germline V gene are SGHTA and FQGTGA. The CDR3, as DNA: TGTGCCAGCAGCTCAGGGGGCGGCTATGAGCAGTTCTTC. Its protein product is CASSSGGGYEQFF.

The chain joins TRBV3-1 (or the pseudogene TRBV3-2) to TRBJ1-5, with D perhaps TRBD1 (5 bases). The CDR3 totals 16 residues. Trimming removed 0 bases from V and 1 base from J, with 10 bases in between. Germline V gene lookup returns CDR1 LGHDT and CDR2 YNNKEL (reference sequence). CDR3 sequence: CASSQDQAGSNQPQHF. Written as DNA, the CDR3 is TGTGCCAGCAGCCAAGATCAGGCAGGGAGCAATCAGCCCCAGCATTTT.

V is TRBV6-5 and J is TRBJ2-2, with 14 bases lining up with TRBD2. This CDR3 has 16 amino acids. The V gene's germline CDR1 is MNHEY and CDR2 SVGAGI. V dropped 0 bases and J dropped 7; count of bases not matched to a gene: 1. CDR3 DNA sequence: TGTGCCAGCAGTTACTCGGGACTAGCGGGGGACGGGGAGCTGTTTTTT. Protein product: CASSYSGLAGDGELFF.

This clone appeared once. The CDR3 loop is CASSSGVRYGYTF. CDR3 nucleotide sequence: TGTGCCAGCAGCTCAGGTGTGCGCTATGGCTACACCTTC. This chain connects TRBV7-8 to TRBJ1-2; D is uncertain. The CDR3 is made up of 13 amino acids. Trimming shortened V by 4 bases and J by 4 bases, and 10 bases separated the two germline ends. Germline CDR1 and CDR2: SGHVS and FQNEAQ.

The V call is TRBV5-1, the J call TRBJ2-3, with a possible D match to TRBD1 (5 bases). Germline V gives CDR1 SGHRS, CDR2 YFSETQ. The length of the CDR3 is 15 residues. V was trimmed by 5 bases and J by 2 bases, leaving 15 bases between them. CDR3 amino acids: CASRRTGLNTDTQYF. The CDR3 region has the DNA TGCGCCAGCAGACGAACAGGCCTAAACACAGATACGCAGTATTTT.

The chain uses TRBV7-2 and TRBJ1-1; TRBD1 agrees at 7 bases. Germline-derived CDR1 and CDR2 are SGHTA and FQGNSA. The ends lost 1 base at V and 11 bases at J; junction bases unmatched: 7. The CDR3 spans 13 residues. The CDR3 reads CASSLEGRGYAFF. The CDR3 DNA follows: TGTGCCAGCAGCTTAGAGGGCAGGGGGTATGCTTTCTTT.